The clone carrying this TCR beta chain was observed a few times. The sample belongs to a study of human T cells and chemical hapten exposure. V lost 5 bases to trimming and J lost 1 base, with 12 bases between them. The CDR3 totals 16 residues. Germline values: CDR1 MDHEN, CDR2 SYDVKM. The time point denotes: pre-sensitization, week 0. Treatment of the sample: therapeutic diphenylcyclopropenone sensitization with weekly scalp DPC. TCRdb re-called the RACE reads with MiXCR, one entry per CDR3 protein. The data hold roughly 110,000 distinct CDR3 sequences, with around 10% observed a single time. The genes are TRBV28 and TRBJ2-6, with D unresolved. The source material was whole blood, sampled in connection with sensitization to the hapten diphenylcyclopropenone (DPC). The receptor was derived from a woman between 50 and 59 years old with alopecia areata. Some clones in this sample may be carry-over from other donors' samples. The CDR3 sequence is CASSPPRGSGANVLTF. In DNA form, the CDR3 reads TGTGCCAGCAGTCCCCCCCGAGGTTCTGGGGCCAACGTCCTGACTTTC. The whole variable domain, remainder taken from reference TRBV28 and TRBJ2-6, is DVKVTQSSRYLVKRTGEKVFLECVQDMDHENMFWYRQDPGLGLRLIYFSYDVKMKEKGDIPEGYSVSREKKERFSLILESASTNQTSMYLCASSPPRGSGANVLTFGAGSRLTVL.